Presented here are 16 T cell receptor beta chains from one specimen sequenced in a study of T-cell memory formation after mild COVID-19. TCRdb passed the 5' RACE reads through MiXCR, listing each CDR3 protein once. There are around 13,000 distinct CDR3 sequences in the sample; about a sixth occur only once, and around 53% lies in the top ten. What was sequenced was PBMCs or a T cell subset sorted from them (not recorded which). The receptors were sampled from a young man who had mild COVID-19 (a few samples of this study predate the infection). Cell type and time point are not known.

This clonotype was seen at least ten times. The rearrangement joins TRBV20-1 to TRBJ2-7, with D maybe TRBD1 (8 bases). Trimming cost V 3 bases and J 4 bases, with 13 bases left between them. The CDR3 is 13 amino acids. CDR1 and CDR2 from the germline V gene are DFQATT and SNEGSKA (reference sequence). The CDR3 loop is CSASHRGGYEQYF. CDR3 nucleotide sequence: TGCAGTGCTAGCCACAGGGGGGGGTACGAGCAGTACTTC.

This rearrangement joins TRBV15 to TRBJ2-1; a possible D gene is TRBD1 (6 bases). The end of the DNA aligns better with TRBJ2-5, so the J call may be wrong. This CDR3 contains 15 residues. Germline CDR1 LNHNV, CDR2 YYDKDF (reference sequence). CDR3: CATSREHRAKETQYF. As DNA, the CDR3 is TGTGCCACCAGCAGAGAACACAGGGCAAAAGAGACCCAGTACTTC.

This clonotype came up many times. V and J are TRBV7-2 and TRBJ1-5; D remains ambiguous. The germline CDR1 and CDR2 sequences are SGHTA and FQGNSA. This CDR3 region has 14 residues. Trimming shortened V by 5 bases and J by 3 bases, and 11 bases separated the two germline ends. The CDR3 is CASSLRPNNQPQHF. CDR3 bases: TGTGCCAGCAGCCTTCGGCCCAACAATCAGCCCCAGCATTTT.

This chain connects TRBV5-1 to TRBJ2-2, with TRBD2 identical over 13 bases. J gave up 5 bases and V 4 bases, and 2 bases lay outside the gene matches. This CDR3 is 15 amino acids long. Germline lookup yields CDR1 SGHRS and CDR2 YFSETQ. For the CDR3, the DNA is TGCGCCAGCAGCGAACTAGCGGGAGGGACCGGGGAGCTGTTTTTT. Encoded protein: CASSELAGGTGELFF.

This clonotype occurred many times. The chain couples TRBV2 to TRBJ1-5; TRBD1 aligns across 8 bases. Germline V CDR1 and CDR2: SNHLY, FYNNEI. There are 14 residues in the CDR3. Losses at the gene ends were 10 bases for V and 5 bases for J; bases not matched to a gene: 10. The CDR3 DNA follows: TGTGCCACAAGGACAGGGTATGTGGATCAGCCCCAGCATTTT. Residues: CATRTGYVDQPQHF.

The chain links TRBV28 to TRBJ1-4; D perhaps matches TRBD1 (5 bases). The ends were cut back, 11 bases at V and 6 bases at J, with 13 bases in the middle. CDR1 and CDR2 from the germline V gene are MDHEN and SYDVKM. The CDR3 sequence is 12 residues long. DNA for the CDR3: TGTGCCTGCGACAGCGGGGATGAAAAACTGTTTTTT. The encoded protein is CACDSGDEKLFF.

CDR3 in amino acids: CSAPPVVGLGYGYTF. The CDR3, as DNA: TGCAGTGCGCCCCCTGTTGTCGGGTTAGGCTATGGCTACACCTTC. The chain carries TRBV20-1 and TRBJ1-2; D not resolved. CDR3 length equals 15 residues. CDR1 DFQATT and CDR2 SNEGSKA come from the germline V gene (reference sequence). Trimming took 6 bases from V and 4 from J, leaving 21 bases between them.

This clonotype was recorded at least ten times. The chain couples TRBV9 to TRBJ2-2; no clear D. The germline gives CDR1 SGDLS, CDR2 YYNGEE. The CDR3 is 17 residues long. V lost 2 bases to trimming and J lost 0 bases, with 14 bases between them. The CDR3 coding sequence is TGTGCCAGCAGCGTTTCCCGTTCAGCTGCGAACACCGGGGAGCTGTTTTTT. Translating it yields CASSVSRSAANTGELFF.

This clonotype was seen ten or more times. The chain uses TRBV20-1 and TRBJ2-7, with D possibly called TRBD1 or TRBD2 (5 bases each). Trimming cost V 0 bases and J 4 bases, with 16 bases left between them. Germline CDR1 DFQATT, CDR2 SNEGSKA (reference sequence). The CDR3 covers 15 residues. CDR3 amino acids: CSARDLGELPYEQYF. CDR3 DNA: TGCAGTGCTAGAGATTTGGGGGAGCTCCCTTACGAGCAGTACTTC.

This clonotype ranks as medium-sized. The chain employs TRBV20-1 and TRBJ2-7, with TRBD2 identical over 14 bases. The CDR3 consists of 16 residues. The trim removed 5 bases at V and 5 bases at J, leaving 11 bases unmatched. Germline V gives CDR1 DFQATT, CDR2 SNEGSKA (reference sequence). CDR3 nucleotides: TGCAGTGCTTCGACTAGCGGGGGGGCCGGTTTTAACGAGCAGTACTTC. Its protein is CSASTSGGAGFNEQYF.

V gene TRBV20-1 combines with J gene TRBJ1-1; D remains ambiguous. Germline V gives CDR1 DFQATT, CDR2 SNEGSKA (reference sequence). CDR3 length: 15 residues. V lost 2 bases and J lost 0, with 13 bases in between. The CDR3 spells CSARLIYSVNTEAFF. The DNA of the CDR3 is TGCAGTGCTAGACTTATCTACTCTGTGAACACTGAAGCTTTCTTT.

CDR3 sequence (DNA): TGTGCCAGCACAAATAGCGGGGAAGAGACCCAGTACTTC. Protein: CASTNSGEETQYF. The V and J genes are TRBV12-3 or TRBV12-4 and TRBJ2-5, with 8 bases identical to TRBD2. V lost 7 bases and J lost 3; bases outside the gene matches: 4. The CDR3 extends over 13 amino acids.

The V and J genes are TRBV5-1 and TRBJ2-5; tentatively, D is TRBD1 (6 bases). Trimming took off 1 base at V and 5 bases at J, with 15 bases between the two ends. The CDR3 consists of 15 residues. The germline V gene has CDR1 SGHRS and CDR2 YFSETQ. Here the CDR3 DNA reads TGCGCCAGCAGCTTGAGACGAGGGGGAAGGGAGACCCAGTACTTC. This sequence encodes CASSLRRGGRETQYF.

This clonotype occurred many times. The chain recombines TRBV7-9 with TRBJ2-1, with 10 bases fitting TRBD1. Looked up from germline, CDR1 is SEHNR and CDR2 is FQNEAQ (reference sequence). The CDR3 is made up of 15 amino acids. With V trimmed by 5 bases and J by 8 bases, 9 bases remained unmatched. The CDR3 reads CASSIMGQGRDEQFF. The DNA for the CDR3 is TGTGCCAGCAGCATCATGGGACAGGGGAGGGATGAGCAGTTCTTC.

At least ten counts were recorded for this clonotype. This chain links TRBV12-3 or TRBV12-4 with TRBJ2-3; 9 bases fit TRBD2. This CDR3 is built from 15 residues. Losses at the gene ends were 5 bases for V and 2 bases for J; bases not matched to a gene: 5. CDR3 bases: TGTGCCAGCAGTAGGAGCGGGGGGCTCACAGATACGCAGTATTTT. Translated, it gives CASSRSGGLTDTQYF.

V and J are TRBV7-9 and TRBJ2-5, with 7 bases fitting TRBD2. V gave up 5 bases and J gave up 5 bases; unmatched junction bases: 8. This CDR3 region has 14 residues. Germline CDR1 and CDR2: SEHNR and FQNEAQ (reference sequence). CDR3 protein: CASSTATSLETQYF. DNA of the CDR3: TGTGCCAGCAGCACGGCGACTAGCCTGGAGACCCAGTACTTC.